This T cell receptor beta chain was found in a study of cytomegalovirus exposure and HLA in healthy donors. Across the whole study: Sequencing of about 179 million T cells in an earlier analysis found around 100 million unique TCR beta sequences.

Remarks on this clone: Its target is unknown.

Study outcomes and limitations: In a later analysis, an Asian-associated ancestry cluster reportedly showed fewer N-insertions than the 666-donor mean. In a later analysis, HLA-associated TCR beta chains were more clonally expanded than equally common others.

This CDR3 is 15 amino acids long. Looked up from germline, CDR1 is MGHDK and CDR2 is SYGVNS. Deletions cut 3 bases from V and 6 bases from J, with 12 bases between. Vbeta (60) and Jbeta (13) primers were used in the PCR. TCRdb's table, derived via immunoSEQ multiplex PCR, lists solely in-frame clones and lacks some. Of fewer than 200,000 clones listed, approximately 70% were seen once; the top ten hold around 6.9%. The clonotype originates from a man in his forties in good health and CMV-seropositive. This chain uses TRBV25-1 with TRBJ1-6; D may be TRBD1 (5 bases). The sample comprised PBMCs. CDR3 sequence (DNA): TGTGCCAGCAGTGATCACGGACACCCTAATTCACCCCTCCACTTT. As protein: CASSDHGHPNSPLHF.